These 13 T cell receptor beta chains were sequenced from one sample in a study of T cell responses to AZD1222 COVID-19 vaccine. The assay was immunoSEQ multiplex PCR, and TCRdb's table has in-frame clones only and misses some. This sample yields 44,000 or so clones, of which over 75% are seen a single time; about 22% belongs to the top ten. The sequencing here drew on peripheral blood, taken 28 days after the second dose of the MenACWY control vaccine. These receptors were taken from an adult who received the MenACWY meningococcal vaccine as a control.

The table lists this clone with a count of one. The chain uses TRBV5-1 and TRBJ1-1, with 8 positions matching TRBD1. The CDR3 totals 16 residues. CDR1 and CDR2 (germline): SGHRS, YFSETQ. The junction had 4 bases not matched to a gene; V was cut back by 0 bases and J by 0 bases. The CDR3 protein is CASSLGPTGVNTEAFF. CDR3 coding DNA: TGCGCCAGCAGCTTGGGCCCGACAGGGGTGAACACTGAAGCTTTCTTT. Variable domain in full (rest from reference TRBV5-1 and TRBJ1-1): KAGVTQTPRYLIKTRGQQVTLSCSPISGHRSVSWYQQTPGQGLQFLFEYFSETQRNKGNFPGRFSGRQFSNSRSEMNVSTLELGDSALYLCASSLGPTGVNTEAFFGQGTRLTVV.

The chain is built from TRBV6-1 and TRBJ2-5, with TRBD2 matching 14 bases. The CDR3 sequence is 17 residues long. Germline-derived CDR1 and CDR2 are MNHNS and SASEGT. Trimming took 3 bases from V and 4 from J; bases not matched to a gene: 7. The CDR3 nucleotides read TGTGCCAGCAGTGAGACTAGCGGGGGGGCCGGTCGAGAGACCCAGTACTTC. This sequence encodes CASSETSGGAGRETQYF.

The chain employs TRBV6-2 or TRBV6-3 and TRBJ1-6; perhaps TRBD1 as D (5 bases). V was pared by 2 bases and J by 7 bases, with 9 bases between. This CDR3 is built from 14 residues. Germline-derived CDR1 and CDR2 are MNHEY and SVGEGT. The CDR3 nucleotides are TGTGCCAGCAGTTACGAGGGGATGAATTCACCCCTCCACTTT. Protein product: CASSYEGMNSPLHF.

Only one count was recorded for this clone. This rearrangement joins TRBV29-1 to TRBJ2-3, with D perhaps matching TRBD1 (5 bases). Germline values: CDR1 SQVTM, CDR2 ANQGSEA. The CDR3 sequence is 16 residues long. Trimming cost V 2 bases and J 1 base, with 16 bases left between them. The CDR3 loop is CSVEPLLKTGTDTQYF. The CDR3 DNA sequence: TGCAGCGTTGAACCTCTACTCAAGACAGGCACAGATACGCAGTATTTT.

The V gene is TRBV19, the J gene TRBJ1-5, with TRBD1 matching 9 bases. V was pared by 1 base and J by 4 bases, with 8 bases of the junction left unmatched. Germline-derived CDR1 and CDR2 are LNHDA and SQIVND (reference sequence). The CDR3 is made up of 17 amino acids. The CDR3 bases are TGTGCCAGTAGTATAGTATCCGGGACAGGGAGAAATCAGCCCCAGCATTTT. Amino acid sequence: CASSIVSGTGRNQPQHF. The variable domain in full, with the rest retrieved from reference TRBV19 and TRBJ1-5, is DGGITQSPKYLFRKEGQNVTLSCEQNLNHDAMYWYRQDPGQGLRLIYYSQIVNDFQKGDIAEGYSVSREKKESFPLTVTSAQKNPTAFYLCASSIVSGTGRNQPQHFGDGTRLSIL.

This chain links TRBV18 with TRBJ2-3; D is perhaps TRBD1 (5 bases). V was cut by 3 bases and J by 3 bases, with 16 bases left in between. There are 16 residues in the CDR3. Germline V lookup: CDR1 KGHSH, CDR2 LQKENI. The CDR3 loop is CASSPSRQGKTDTQYF. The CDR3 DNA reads TGTGCCAGCTCACCCTCTAGGCAGGGCAAGACAGATACGCAGTATTTT.

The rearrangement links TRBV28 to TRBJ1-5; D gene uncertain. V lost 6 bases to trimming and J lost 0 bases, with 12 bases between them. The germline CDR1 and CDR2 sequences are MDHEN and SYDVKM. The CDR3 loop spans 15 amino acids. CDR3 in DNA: TGTGCCAGCAGCGATACAGCTTATAGCAATCAGCCCCAGCATTTT. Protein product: CASSDTAYSNQPQHF.

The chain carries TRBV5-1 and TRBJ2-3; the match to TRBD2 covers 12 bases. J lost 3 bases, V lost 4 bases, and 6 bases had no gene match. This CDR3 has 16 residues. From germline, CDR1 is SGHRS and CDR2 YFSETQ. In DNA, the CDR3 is TGCGCCAGCAGCGGAAGGACTAGCGGGAATACAGATACGCAGTATTTT. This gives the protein CASSGRTSGNTDTQYF.

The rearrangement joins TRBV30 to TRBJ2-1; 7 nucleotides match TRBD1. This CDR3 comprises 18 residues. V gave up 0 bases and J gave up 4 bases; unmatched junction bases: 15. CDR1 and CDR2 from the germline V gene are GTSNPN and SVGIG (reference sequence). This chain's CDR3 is CAWSVLHRGGAQYNEQFF. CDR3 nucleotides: TGTGCCTGGAGTGTACTCCATCGAGGGGGCGCACAGTACAATGAGCAGTTCTTC.

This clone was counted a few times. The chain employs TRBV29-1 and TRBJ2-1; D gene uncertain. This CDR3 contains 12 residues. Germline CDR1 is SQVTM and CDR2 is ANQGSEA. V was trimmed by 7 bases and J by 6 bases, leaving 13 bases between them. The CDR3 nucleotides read TGCAGCGCCCAAGGACCGGTCAATGAGCAGTTCTTC. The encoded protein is CSAQGPVNEQFF.

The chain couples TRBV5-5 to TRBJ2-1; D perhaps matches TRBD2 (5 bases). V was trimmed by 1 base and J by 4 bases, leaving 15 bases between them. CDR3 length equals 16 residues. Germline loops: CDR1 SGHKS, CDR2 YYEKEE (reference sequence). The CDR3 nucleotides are TGTGCCAGCAGCTTGTACACGGGAAAGAATTACAATGAGCAGTTCTTC. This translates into CASSLYTGKNYNEQFF.

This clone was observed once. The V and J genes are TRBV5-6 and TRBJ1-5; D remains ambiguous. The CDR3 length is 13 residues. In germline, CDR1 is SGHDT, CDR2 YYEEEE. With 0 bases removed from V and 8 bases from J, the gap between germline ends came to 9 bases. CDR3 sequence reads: CASSLGRSKPQHF. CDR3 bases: TGTGCCAGCAGCTTGGGCAGGAGTAAGCCCCAGCATTTT.

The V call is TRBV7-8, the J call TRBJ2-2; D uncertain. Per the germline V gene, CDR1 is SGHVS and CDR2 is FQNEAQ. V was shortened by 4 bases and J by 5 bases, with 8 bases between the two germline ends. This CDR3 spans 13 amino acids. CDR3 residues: CASSSGVTGELFF. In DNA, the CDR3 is TGTGCCAGCAGCTCTGGGGTAACCGGGGAGCTGTTTTTT. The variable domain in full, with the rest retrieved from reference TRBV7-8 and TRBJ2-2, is GAGVSQSPRYKVAKRGQDVALRCDPISGHVSLFWYQQALGQGPEFLTYFQNEAQLDKSGLPSDRFFAERPEGSVSTLKIQRTQQEDSAVYLCASSSGVTGELFFGEGSRLTVL.